Each of the 22 T cell receptor beta chains below was sequenced from the same sample in a study of blood T cell repertoires in COVID-19. Repertoires were generated with immunoSEQ multiplex PCR, while TCRdb's copy carries only in-frame clones and drops some. The sample lists 390,000 or so clones; around 92% were seen once. Material: peripheral blood. The receptors originated from a woman in her twenties or thirties with COVID-19, enrolled during active disease.

The chain recombines TRBV6-5 with TRBJ1-1, with 7 bases lining up with TRBD1. The CDR3 loop spans 15 amino acids. With V trimmed by 0 bases and J by 10 bases, 11 bases remained unmatched. Germline CDR1 is MNHEY and CDR2 is SVGAGI. CDR3 region: CASSYSTEGAGGAFF. The CDR3 region has the DNA TGTGCCAGCAGTTACTCGACGGAGGGGGCAGGGGGAGCTTTCTTT.

The chain uses TRBV15 and TRBJ2-1; 14 bases are shared with TRBD2. The ends lost 3 bases at V and 9 bases at J; junction bases unmatched: 13. The CDR3 extends over 18 amino acids. Germline V gene sequence: CDR1 LNHNV, CDR2 YYDKDF (reference sequence). The CDR3, as DNA: TGTGCCACCAGCAGCGACAAACAAAGACTAGCGGGAGGGGGTGAGCAGTTCTTC. Residues: CATSSDKQRLAGGGEQFF.

The rearrangement uses TRBV6-4 and TRBJ1-1; D is uncertain. CDR3 length: 16 residues. The germline V gene has CDR1 MRHNA and CDR2 SNTAGT. Trimming took 3 bases from V and 0 from J, leaving 14 bases between them. The CDR3 spells CASSEEAAGLNTEAFF. Written as DNA, the CDR3 is TGTGCCAGCAGTGAAGAGGCAGCGGGGTTGAACACTGAAGCTTTCTTT.

About this clone: At one of its ends the junction is not consistent with the germline gene, which may arise from a read error. This chain links TRBV7-7 with TRBJ2-2, with 9 bases fitting TRBD1. Germline-derived CDR1 and CDR2 are SSHAT and FNYEAQ (reference sequence). The CDR3 has 15 amino acids. CDR3 in amino acids: CASRPTGGGTGELFF. The DNA for the CDR3 is TGTGCTAGCAGACCCACAGGGGGCGGTACCGGGGAGCTGTTTTTT.

The rearrangement joins TRBV2 to TRBJ1-2; 8 positions match TRBD1. With 7 bases clipped from V and 8 bases from J, the junction kept 6 bases outside the gene matches. Per the germline V gene, CDR1 is SNHLY and CDR2 is FYNNEI. The CDR3 spans 12 residues. DNA for the CDR3: TGTGCCAGCACTGACAGGGGAAAGGGCTACACCTTC. The encoded protein is CASTDRGKGYTF.

The CDR3 region is CASSPSSGTEAFF. The CDR3 region has the DNA TGCGCCAGCAGCCCTAGCTCCGGCACTGAAGCTTTCTTT. The J gene is TRBJ1-1, the V gene TRBV4-3; D unresolved. Germline CDR1 and CDR2: LGHNA and YSLEER. The CDR3 runs 13 residues. Deletions cut 4 bases from V and 4 bases from J, with 10 bases between.

V and J are TRBV28 and TRBJ2-7; D gene unclear. Germline V gene sequence: CDR1 MDHEN, CDR2 SYDVKM. The CDR3 consists of 13 residues. Trimming shortened V by 3 bases and J by 6 bases, and 12 bases separated the two germline ends. The CDR3 nucleotides are TGTGCCAGCAGTTTCGGAGAGGTACGCGAGCAGTACTTC. Protein product: CASSFGEVREQYF.

The chain has TRBV2 and TRBJ2-7; TRBD1 agrees at 9 bases. This CDR3 comprises 14 residues. Trimming removed 4 bases from V and 5 bases from J; junction bases left unmatched: 6. Germline V gene lookup returns CDR1 SNHLY and CDR2 FYNNEI. The chain's CDR3 is CASSGTGDYDEQYF. The CDR3 nucleotides are TGTGCCAGCAGTGGGACAGGGGATTATGACGAGCAGTACTTC.

This chain connects TRBV5-1 to TRBJ1-1; 7 bases map to TRBD1. This CDR3 has 16 residues. Germline CDR1 is SGHRS and CDR2 is YFSETQ. The junction had 6 bases not matched to a gene; V was cut back by 0 bases and J by 1 base. CDR3 region: CASSLAPPGGNTEAFF. The CDR3 region has the DNA TGCGCCAGCAGCTTGGCACCCCCAGGGGGGAACACTGAAGCTTTCTTT.

V gene TRBV27 combines with J gene TRBJ2-3; TRBD1 might be the D (6 bases). Per the germline V gene, CDR1 is MNHEY and CDR2 is SMNVEV (reference sequence). The germline V and J ends were trimmed by 4 bases and 3 bases, with 17 bases remaining between them. CDR3 length: 16 residues. The CDR3 protein is CASSSVPGEGTDTQYF. CDR3 bases: TGTGCCAGCAGTTCAGTCCCAGGGGAAGGTACAGATACGCAGTATTTT.

The CDR3 DNA reads as TGTGCCGGATCTCACAGGGGGCTGCCCGGGGAGCTGTTTTTT. Amino acids: CAGSHRGLPGELFF. The rearrangement joins TRBV2 to TRBJ2-2; TRBD1 matches 9 bases. CDR3 length equals 14 residues. The germline gives CDR1 SNHLY, CDR2 FYNNEI. The V segment lost 11 bases and the J segment 6 bases; nucleotides outside the gene matches: 10.

The chain is built from TRBV28 and TRBJ1-4; maybe TRBD1 (5 bases). In germline, CDR1 is MDHEN, CDR2 SYDVKM. With 4 bases removed from V and 13 bases from J, the gap between germline ends came to 25 bases. The CDR3 contains 16 residues. The CDR3 protein is CASSSVTRAGSAGLFF. The CDR3 DNA follows: TGTGCCAGCAGTTCCGTTACCAGGGCAGGAAGCGCCGGACTGTTTTTT. The complete variable domain, with remaining parts taken from reference TRBV28 and TRBJ1-4, reads DVKVTQSSRYLVKRTGEKVFLECVQDMDHENMFWYRQDPGLGLRLIYFSYDVKMKEKGDIPEGYSVSREKKERFSLILESASTNQTSMYLCASSSVTRAGSAGLFFGSGTQLSVL.

The chain recombines TRBV4-1 with TRBJ1-1; no clear D gene. Trimming removed 2 bases from V and 1 base from J, with 8 bases in between. This CDR3 is 14 amino acids long. CDR1 MGHRA and CDR2 YSYEKL come from the germline V gene. This CDR3 reads CASSQPRQNTEAFF. In nucleotides, the CDR3 is TGCGCCAGCAGCCAACCCAGGCAGAACACTGAAGCTTTCTTT.

The chain has TRBV4-3 and TRBJ2-4, with D possibly TRBD1 on 6 matching bases. The CDR3 loop spans 14 amino acids. From germline, CDR1 is LGHNA and CDR2 YSLEER. With 0 bases removed from V and 8 bases from J, the gap between germline ends came to 11 bases. The CDR3 region has the DNA TGCGCCAGCAGCCAAGATTTGGGGGCGGACATTCAGTACTTC. Translation gives CASSQDLGADIQYF.

This chain uses TRBV7-2 with TRBJ2-3; possible D gene TRBD2, 7 bases. The CDR3 length is 13 residues. CDR1 SGHTA and CDR2 FQGNSA come from the germline V gene. The germline V and J ends were trimmed by 2 bases and 5 bases, with 8 bases remaining between them. CDR3 sequence: CASSLRGGDTQYF. The CDR3 bases are TGTGCCAGCAGCTTAAGGGGGGGAGATACGCAGTATTTT. Supplemented by reference TRBV7-2 and TRBJ2-3, the full variable domain reads GAGVSQSPSNKVTEKGKDVELRCDPISGHTALYWYRQSLGQGLEFLIYFQGNSAPDKSGLPSDRFSAERTGGSVSTLTIQRTQQEDSAVYLCASSLRGGDTQYFGPGTRLTVL.

This sequence joins TRBV5-5 and TRBJ1-2; maybe TRBD1 (6 bases). This CDR3 is built from 13 residues. The V and J ends lost 4 bases and 5 bases respectively, with 12 bases between them. Germline assignment: CDR1 SGHKS and CDR2 YYEKEE (reference sequence). The CDR3 sequence is CASSPGGQYGYTF. The CDR3 DNA sequence: TGTGCCAGCAGCCCGGGGGGGCAGTATGGCTACACCTTC. Complete variable domain (other parts from reference TRBV5-5 and TRBJ1-2): DAGVTQSPTHLIKTRGQQVTLRCSPISGHKSVSWYQQVLGQGPQFIFQYYEKEERGRGNFPDRFSARQFPNYSSELNVNALLLGDSALYLCASSPGGQYGYTFGSGTRLTVV.

V usage is TRBV5-1 and J usage is TRBJ2-3; the D gene is possibly TRBD2 (5 bases). Germline values: CDR1 SGHRS, CDR2 YFSETQ. V lost 4 bases and J lost 0, with 6 bases in between. CDR3 length equals 13 residues. The CDR3 DNA reads as TGCGCCAGCAGCCCGGGGAGCACAGATACGCAGTATTTT. Its protein is CASSPGSTDTQYF. The entire variable domain, with the rest obtained from reference TRBV5-1 and TRBJ2-3, is as follows: KAGVTQTPRYLIKTRGQQVTLSCSPISGHRSVSWYQQTPGQGLQFLFEYFSETQRNKGNFPGRFSGRQFSNSRSEMNVSTLELGDSALYLCASSPGSTDTQYFGPGTRLTVL.

The chain is built from TRBV11-2 and TRBJ2-7, with 7 bases aligning to TRBD2. Trimming took 5 bases from V and 4 from J; bases not matched to a gene: 8. Germline CDR1 and CDR2: SGHAT and FQNNGV. This CDR3 is built from 14 residues. CDR3 loop: CASSLVAGQYEQYV. The CDR3 nucleotides read TGTGCCAGCAGCCTCGTAGCGGGTCAATACGAGCAGTACGTC.

Here the CDR3 DNA reads TGTGCCAGCAGCCAAGGCGACATCGCCTACGAGCAGTACTTC. Protein: CASSQGDIAYEQYF. V gene TRBV14 combines with J gene TRBJ2-7; D remains ambiguous. Trimming took 1 base from V and 2 from J, leaving 9 bases between them. CDR3 size: 14 residues. Germline CDR1 reads SGHDN; CDR2 reads FVKESK.

The V call is TRBV7-2, the J call TRBJ1-1; perhaps TRBD1 as D (6 bases). CDR3 size: 18 residues. Germline V CDR1 and CDR2: SGHTA, FQGNSA. With 4 bases removed from V and 4 bases from J, the gap between germline ends came to 25 bases. The DNA for the CDR3 is TGTGCCAGCAGCTCAGAAGTGCGACTCATAAGGGGGATCACTGAAGCTTTCTTT. It encodes CASSSEVRLIRGITEAFF.

To note about this clone: A junction end diverges from the germline sequence, so it may reflect a read error. The chain employs TRBV7-7 and TRBJ2-3; TRBD2 aligns across 9 bases. This CDR3 spans 16 amino acids. Germline CDR1 reads SSHAT; CDR2 reads FNYEAQ (reference sequence). CDR3 sequence: CASSLGLATSTDTQYF. CDR3 nucleotides: TGTGCTAGCAGCTTAGGACTAGCGACTAGCACAGATACGCAGTATTTT.

The CDR3: CASSQHTRGLAGEGTWVYEQYV. The CDR3 DNA sequence: TGTGCCAGCAGCCAGCATACCCGAGGACTAGCGGGAGAAGGCACCTGGGTCTACGAGCAGTACGTC. This sequence joins TRBV3-1 (or the pseudogene TRBV3-2) and TRBJ2-7; 13 bases align to TRBD2. Trimming cost V 3 bases and J 3 bases; bases outside gene matches: 23. CDR3 length equals 22 residues. CDR1 and CDR2 (germline): LGHDT, YNNKEL (reference sequence).